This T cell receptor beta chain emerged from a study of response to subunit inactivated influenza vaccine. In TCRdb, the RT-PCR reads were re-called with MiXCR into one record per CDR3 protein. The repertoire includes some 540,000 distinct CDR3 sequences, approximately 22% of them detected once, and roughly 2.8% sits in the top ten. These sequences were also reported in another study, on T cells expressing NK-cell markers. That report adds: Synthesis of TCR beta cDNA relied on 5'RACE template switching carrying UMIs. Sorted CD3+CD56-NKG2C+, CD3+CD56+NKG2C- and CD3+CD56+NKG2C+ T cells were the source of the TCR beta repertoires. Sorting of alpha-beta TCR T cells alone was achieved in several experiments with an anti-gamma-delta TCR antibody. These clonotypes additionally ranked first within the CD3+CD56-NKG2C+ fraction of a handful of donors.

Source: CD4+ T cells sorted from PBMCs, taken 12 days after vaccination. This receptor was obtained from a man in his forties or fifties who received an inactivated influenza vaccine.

CDR3 sequence: CSARVPGAYEQYF. The CDR3, as DNA: TGCAGTGCTAGAGTTCCAGGGGCCTACGAGCAGTACTTC. J is TRBJ2-7 and V is TRBV20-1; maybe TRBD1 (6 bases). CDR3 length: 13 amino acids. The germline CDR1 and CDR2 sequences are DFQATT and SNEGSKA (reference sequence). Trimming stripped 1 base from V and 2 bases from J, with 9 bases between.